This record covers a single T cell receptor (beta chain). Other DNA sequences of this sample code for an identical CDR3. The sample's treatment: around 19 received Ad26.COV2.S at low or high dose, single or two shots; about 5 received placebo; per-sample allocation not given. Sampling happened 63 days after the first vaccine or placebo injection. It was Wuhan-strain SARS-CoV-2 spike that the Ad26 vaccine vector expressed. Repertoires were generated with immunoSEQ multiplex PCR, while TCRdb's copy carries only in-frame clones and drops some. Of more than 300,000 clones in the sample, around 81% were seen once. The data are from a study of Ad26.COV2.S vaccination and SARS-CoV-2 variants. For the study at large: Ad26.COV2.S, an intramuscular injection, was given once or twice 56 days apart.

CDR1 SGHRS and CDR2 YFSETQ come from the germline V gene. This CDR3 region has 16 residues. V trimming: 4 bases; J trimming: 3 bases; junction bases outside the gene matches: 7. Sample: peripheral blood, taken in a trial of Ad26.COV2.S vaccine versus placebo. The chain combines TRBV5-1 with TRBJ2-3; TRBD2 matches 11 bases. This TCR was recovered from a person between 18 and 59 years old who received the Ad26.COV2.S COVID-19 vaccine or a placebo. The chain's CDR3 is CASSPGLAGGTDTQYF. CDR3 DNA: TGCGCCAGCAGCCCCGGGCTAGCGGGGGGTACAGATACGCAGTATTTT.